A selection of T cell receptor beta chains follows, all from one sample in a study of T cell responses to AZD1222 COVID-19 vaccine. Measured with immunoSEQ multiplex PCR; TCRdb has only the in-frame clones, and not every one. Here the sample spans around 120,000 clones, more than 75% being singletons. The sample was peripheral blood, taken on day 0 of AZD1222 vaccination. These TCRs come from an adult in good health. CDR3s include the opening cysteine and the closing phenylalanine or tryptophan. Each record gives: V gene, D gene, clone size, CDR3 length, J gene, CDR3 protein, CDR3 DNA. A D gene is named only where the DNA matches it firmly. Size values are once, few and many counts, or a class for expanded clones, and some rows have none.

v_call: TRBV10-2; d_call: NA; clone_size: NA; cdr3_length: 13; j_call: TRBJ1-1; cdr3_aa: CASSYDWNTEAFF; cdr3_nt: TGCGCCAGCAGCTACGACTGGAACACTGAAGCTTTCTTT
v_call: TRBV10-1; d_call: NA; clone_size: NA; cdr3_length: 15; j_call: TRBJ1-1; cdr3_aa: CASSEFSGQRAEAFF; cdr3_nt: TGCGCCAGCAGTGAGTTCTCCGGACAGCGAGCTGAAGCTTTCTTT
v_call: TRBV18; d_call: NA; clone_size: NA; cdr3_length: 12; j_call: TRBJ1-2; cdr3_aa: CASSRPNYGYTF; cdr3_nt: TGTGCCAGCTCACGGCCTAACTATGGCTACACCTTC
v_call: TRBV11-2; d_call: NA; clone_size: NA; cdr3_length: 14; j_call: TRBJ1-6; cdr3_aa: CASSLGPFNSPLHF; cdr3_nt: TGTGCCAGCAGCTTAGGTCCTTTTAATTCACCCCTCCACTTT
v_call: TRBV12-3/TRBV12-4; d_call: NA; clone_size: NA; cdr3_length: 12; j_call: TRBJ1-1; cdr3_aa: CASSFRAPEAFF; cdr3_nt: TGTGCCAGCAGTTTCCGGGCCCCTGAAGCTTTCTTT
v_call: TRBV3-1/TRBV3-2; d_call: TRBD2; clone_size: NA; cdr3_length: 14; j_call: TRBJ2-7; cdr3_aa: CASSPSGGAGEQYF; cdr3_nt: TGTGCCAGCAGCCCTAGCGGGGGGGCCGGCGAGCAGTACTTC
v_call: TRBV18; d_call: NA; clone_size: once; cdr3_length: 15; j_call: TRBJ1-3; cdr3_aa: CASSPARDPGNTIYF; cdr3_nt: TGTGCCAGCTCACCTGCGCGGGACCCGGGAAACACCATATATTTT
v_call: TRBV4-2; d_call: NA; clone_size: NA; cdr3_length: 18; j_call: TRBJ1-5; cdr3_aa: CASSHGTRGEAGNQPQHF; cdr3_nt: TGTGCCAGCAGCCATGGCACGAGAGGGGAGGCGGGCAATCAGCCCCAGCATTTT
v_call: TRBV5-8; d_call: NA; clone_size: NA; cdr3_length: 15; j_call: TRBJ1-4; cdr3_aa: CASSSGLATNEKLFF; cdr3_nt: TGTGCCAGCAGCTCGGGTCTTGCAACTAATGAAAAACTGTTTTTT
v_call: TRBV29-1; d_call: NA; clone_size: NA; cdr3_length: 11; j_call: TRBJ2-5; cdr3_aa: CSASFGETQYF; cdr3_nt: TGCAGCGCTTCTTTTGGGGAGACCCAGTACTTC
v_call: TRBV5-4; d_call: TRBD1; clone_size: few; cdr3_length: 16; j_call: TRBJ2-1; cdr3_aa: CASSLGGRQGADEQFF; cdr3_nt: TGTGCCAGCAGCTTGGGTGGGAGACAGGGCGCGGATGAGCAGTTCTTC
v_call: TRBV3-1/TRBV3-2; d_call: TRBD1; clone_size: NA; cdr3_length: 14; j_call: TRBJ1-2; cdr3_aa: CASSAMTGTYGYTF; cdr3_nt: TGTGCCAGCAGCGCTATGACAGGGACCTATGGCTACACCTTC
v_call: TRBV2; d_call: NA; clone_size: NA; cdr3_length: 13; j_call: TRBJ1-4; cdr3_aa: CASSPKINEKLFF; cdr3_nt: TGTGCCAGCAGCCCAAAAATTAATGAAAAACTGTTTTTT
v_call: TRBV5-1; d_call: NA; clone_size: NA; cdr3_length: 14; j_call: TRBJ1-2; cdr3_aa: CASSLEHATSGYTF; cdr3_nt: TGCGCCAGCAGCTTGGAACACGCGACGAGTGGCTACACCTTC
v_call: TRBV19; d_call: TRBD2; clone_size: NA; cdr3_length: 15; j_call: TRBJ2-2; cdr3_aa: CASRLTSANTGELFF; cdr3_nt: TGTGCCAGTAGACTGACTAGCGCGAACACCGGGGAGCTGTTTTTT
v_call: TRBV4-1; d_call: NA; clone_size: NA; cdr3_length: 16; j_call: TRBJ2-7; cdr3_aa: CASSSPAGQRSYEQYF; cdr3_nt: TGCGCCAGCAGCTCGCCTGCCGGACAAAGGTCGTACGAGCAGTACTTC
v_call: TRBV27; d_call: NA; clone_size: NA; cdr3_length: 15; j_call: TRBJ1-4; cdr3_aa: CASSFRMGGSEKLVF; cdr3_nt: TGTGCCAGCAGTTTTAGGATGGGGGGATCCGAAAAATTGGTTTTT
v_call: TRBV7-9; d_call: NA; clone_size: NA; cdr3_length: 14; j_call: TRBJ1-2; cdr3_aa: CASSLTGPNYGYTF; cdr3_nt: TGTGCCAGCAGCTTAACGGGACCTAACTATGGCTACACCTTC
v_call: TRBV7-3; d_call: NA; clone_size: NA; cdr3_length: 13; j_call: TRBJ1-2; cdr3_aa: CASSLIGGRGYTF; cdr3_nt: TGTGCCAGCAGCCTAATAGGGGGGAGAGGCTACACCTTC
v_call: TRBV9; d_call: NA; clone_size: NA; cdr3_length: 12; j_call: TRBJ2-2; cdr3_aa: CASSVAAGELFF; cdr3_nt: TGTGCCAGCAGCGTAGCGGCCGGGGAGCTGTTTTTT
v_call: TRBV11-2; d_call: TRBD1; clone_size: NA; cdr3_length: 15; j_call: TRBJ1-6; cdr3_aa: CASSFSTGTRSPLHF; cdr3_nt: TGTGCCAGCAGCTTTTCGACAGGGACCAGGTCACCCCTCCACTTT
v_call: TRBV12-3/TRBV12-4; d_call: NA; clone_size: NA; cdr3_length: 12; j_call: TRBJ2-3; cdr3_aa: CASSLRANTQYF; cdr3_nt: TGTGCCAGCAGTTTACGGGCGAATACGCAGTATTTT
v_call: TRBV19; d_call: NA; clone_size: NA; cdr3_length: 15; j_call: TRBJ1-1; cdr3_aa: CASSIEGQMNTEAFF; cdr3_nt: TGTGCCAGTAGTATAGAGGGGCAGATGAACACTGAAGCTTTCTTT
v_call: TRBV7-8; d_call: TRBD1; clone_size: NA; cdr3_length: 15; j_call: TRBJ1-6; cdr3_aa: CASSLARDRESPLHF; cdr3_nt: TGTGCCAGCAGCTTAGCGCGGGACAGGGAGTCACCCCTCCACTTT
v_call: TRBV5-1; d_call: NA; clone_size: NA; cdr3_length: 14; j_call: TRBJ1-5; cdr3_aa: CASSPEGSNQPQHF; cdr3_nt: TGCGCCAGCAGCCCGGAAGGTAGCAATCAGCCCCAGCATTTT
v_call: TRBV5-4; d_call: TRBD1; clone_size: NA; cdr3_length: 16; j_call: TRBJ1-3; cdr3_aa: CASSRAGQGPGNTIYF; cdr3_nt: TGTGCCAGCAGCAGAGCCGGACAGGGCCCTGGAAACACCATATATTTT
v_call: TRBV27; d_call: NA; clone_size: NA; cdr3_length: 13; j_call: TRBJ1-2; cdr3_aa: CASSLSVGFGYTF; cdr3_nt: TGTGCCAGCAGTTTATCGGTGGGGTTTGGCTACACCTTC
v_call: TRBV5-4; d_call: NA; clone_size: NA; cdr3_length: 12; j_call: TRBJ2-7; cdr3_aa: CASSSTHYEQYF; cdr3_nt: TGTGCCAGCAGCTCGACCCACTACGAGCAGTACTTC
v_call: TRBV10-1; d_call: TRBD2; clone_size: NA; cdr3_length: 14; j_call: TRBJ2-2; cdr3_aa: CASRDSGGTGELFF; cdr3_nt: TGCGCCAGCAGGGATAGCGGGGGGACCGGGGAGCTGTTTTTT
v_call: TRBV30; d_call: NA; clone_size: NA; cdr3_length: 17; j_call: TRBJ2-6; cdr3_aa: CAWSRGTAPAGANVLTF; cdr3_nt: TGTGCCTGGAGTCGGGGGACAGCCCCGGCGGGGGCCAACGTCCTGACTTTC
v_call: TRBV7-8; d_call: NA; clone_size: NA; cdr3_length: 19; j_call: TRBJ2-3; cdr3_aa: CASSPMTTLRSSSTDTQYF; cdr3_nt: TGTGCCAGCAGCCCTATGACGACACTCCGGAGTTCTAGCACAGATACGCAGTATTTT
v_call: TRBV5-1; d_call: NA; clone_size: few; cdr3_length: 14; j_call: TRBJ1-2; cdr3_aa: CASSLGGASYGYTF; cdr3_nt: TGCGCCAGCAGCTTAGGGGGAGCGAGCTATGGCTACACCTTC
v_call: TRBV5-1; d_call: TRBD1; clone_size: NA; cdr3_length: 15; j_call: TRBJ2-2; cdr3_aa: CASSFGTGNTGELFF; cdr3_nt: TGCGCCAGCAGCTTCGGGACAGGGAACACCGGGGAGCTGTTTTTT
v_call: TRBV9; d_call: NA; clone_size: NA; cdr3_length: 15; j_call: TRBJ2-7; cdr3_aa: CASSVGGTQSYEQYF; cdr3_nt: TGTGCCAGCAGCGTAGGGGGAACGCAATCCTACGAGCAGTACTTC
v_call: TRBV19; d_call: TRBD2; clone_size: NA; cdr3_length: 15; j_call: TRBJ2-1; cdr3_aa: CASSRGGGLGNEQFF; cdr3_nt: TGTGCCAGTAGTAGGGGGGGAGGGCTTGGCAATGAGCAGTTCTTC
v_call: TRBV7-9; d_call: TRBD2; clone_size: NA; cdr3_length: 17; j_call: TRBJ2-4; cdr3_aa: CASSFPTGGRGENIQYF; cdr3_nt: TGTGCCAGCAGCTTCCCCACCGGGGGGCGGGGGGAAAACATTCAGTACTTC
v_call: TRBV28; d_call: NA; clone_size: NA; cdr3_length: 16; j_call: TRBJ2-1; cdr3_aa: CASSLWGAGSGYEQFF; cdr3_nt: TGTGCCAGCAGTTTATGGGGGGCAGGGAGTGGGTATGAGCAGTTCTTC
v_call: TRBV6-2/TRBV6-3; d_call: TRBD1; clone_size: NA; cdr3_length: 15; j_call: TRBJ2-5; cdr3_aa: CASSYPGQGRETQYF; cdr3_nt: TGTGCCAGCAGTTACCCGGGACAGGGGAGAGAGACCCAGTACTTC
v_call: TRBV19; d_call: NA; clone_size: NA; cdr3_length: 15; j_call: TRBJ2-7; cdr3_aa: CASSSPDRRSYEQYF; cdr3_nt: TGTGCCAGTAGCTCCCCTGACAGGCGTTCCTACGAGCAGTACTTC
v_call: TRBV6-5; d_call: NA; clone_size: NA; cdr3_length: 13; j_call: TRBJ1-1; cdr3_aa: CASRPGGWEEAFF; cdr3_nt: TGTGCCAGCAGACCCGGCGGGTGGGAAGAAGCTTTCTTT
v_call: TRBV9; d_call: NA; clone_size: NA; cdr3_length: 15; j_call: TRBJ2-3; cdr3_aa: CASSVRSMSADTQYF; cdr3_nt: TGTGCCAGCAGCGTAAGGAGTATGTCGGCAGATACGCAGTATTTT
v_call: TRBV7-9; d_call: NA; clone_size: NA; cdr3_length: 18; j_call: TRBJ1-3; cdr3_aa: CASSLALSAETSGNTIYF; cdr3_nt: TGTGCCAGCAGCTTAGCCCTCTCGGCGGAAACGTCTGGAAACACCATATATTTT
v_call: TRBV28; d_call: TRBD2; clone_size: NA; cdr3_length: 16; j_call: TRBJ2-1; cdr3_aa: CASSRLLAGVYNEQFF; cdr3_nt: TGTGCCAGCAGCCGACTACTAGCGGGAGTGTATAATGAGCAGTTCTTC
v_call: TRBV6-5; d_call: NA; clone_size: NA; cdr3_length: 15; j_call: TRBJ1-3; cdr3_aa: CATHPGGYSGNTIYF; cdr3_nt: TGTGCCACCCACCCCGGGGGCTACTCTGGAAACACCATATATTTT
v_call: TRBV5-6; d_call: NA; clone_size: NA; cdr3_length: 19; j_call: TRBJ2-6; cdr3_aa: CASSFSRGMGGSGANVLTF; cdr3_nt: TGTGCCAGCAGCTTTTCCAGGGGGATGGGAGGCTCTGGGGCCAACGTCCTGACTTTC
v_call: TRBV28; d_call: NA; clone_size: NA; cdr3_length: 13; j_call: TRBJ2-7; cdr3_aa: CATARGPSYEQYF; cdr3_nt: TGTGCCACCGCCAGGGGCCCCAGCTACGAGCAGTACTTC